The 13 T cell receptor beta chains presented below share a single source sample, sequenced in a study of cytotoxic CD8 clonotypes in ibrutinib-treated CLL. The repertoire was sequenced with immunoSEQ multiplex PCR; TCRdb's copy has only in-frame clones and lacks some. This table has tens of thousands of clones, 80% appearing once. The sequenced sample was PBMCs, obtained at disease progression, from a patient treated with ibrutinib. Receptors were obtained from a human donor with chronic lymphocytic leukemia.

This chain connects TRBV19 to TRBJ2-3, with D possibly TRBD1 on 6 matching bases. Germline CDR1 LNHDA, CDR2 SQIVND (reference sequence). This CDR3 is 14 amino acids long. The V end was cut by 7 bases, the J end by 12 bases, with 23 bases between. The DNA of the CDR3 is TGTGCCAGTACCTCCCCCGGGACACTCTATTTCCAGTATTTT. Its protein product is CASTSPGTLYFQYF.

V gene TRBV30 combines with J gene TRBJ1-4, with 8 bases lining up with TRBD1. From germline, CDR1 is GTSNPN and CDR2 SVGIG (reference sequence). There are 15 residues in the CDR3. V shed 7 bases and J 3 bases; nucleotides not matched to a gene: 10. CDR3 DNA sequence: TGTGCCTCGACAGGGGAACTTGCGGCTAATGAAAAACTGTTTTTT. This codes for CASTGELAANEKLFF.

This rearrangement joins TRBV28 to TRBJ2-3; 9 bases are shared with TRBD1. CDR3 length equals 15 residues. Germline V CDR1 and CDR2: MDHEN, SYDVKM. V lost 6 bases, J lost 2 bases, and 6 bases stayed unmatched. The CDR3 region has the DNA TGTGCCAGCAGACCCGGGACAGGGCCCACAGATACGCAGTATTTT. This sequence encodes CASRPGTGPTDTQYF.

The count of this clone is one. The V call is TRBV29-1, the J call TRBJ2-4; 7 bases align to TRBD1. The CDR3 is 13 residues long. Losses at the gene ends were 4 bases for V and 3 bases for J; bases not matched to a gene: 3. Germline V gene data show CDR1 as SQVTM and CDR2 as ANQGSEA. CDR3 sequence: CSVVGTVKNIQYF. The CDR3 DNA reads as TGCAGCGTTGTTGGGACAGTCAAAAACATTCAGTACTTC.

V and J are TRBV29-1 and TRBJ2-2; D gene unclear. Germline CDR1 SQVTM, CDR2 ANQGSEA. The CDR3 has 14 amino acids. V dropped 3 bases and J dropped 6 bases, with 14 bases sitting between them. The CDR3 nucleotides are TGCAGCGTTGAGTTTTGGGCGTCCGCCGGGGAGCTGTTTTTT. This gives the protein CSVEFWASAGELFF.

J is TRBJ2-2 and V is TRBV4-2; 11 nucleotides line up with TRBD2. V trimming: 2 bases; J trimming: 4 bases; junction bases outside the gene matches: 3. This CDR3 has 16 amino acids. The germline V gene encodes CDR1 LGHNA and CDR2 YNFKEQ. The CDR3 protein is CASSQYSGGATGELFF. The CDR3 DNA reads as TGTGCCAGCAGCCAATATAGCGGGGGGGCCACCGGGGAGCTGTTTTTT.

CDR3 bases: TGTGCCAGCAGTTCTCCCCCAGGGCCCACCCAGTACTTC. Protein product: CASSSPPGPTQYF. The chain joins TRBV28 to TRBJ2-5, with D perhaps TRBD1 (5 bases). Trimming took 4 bases from V and 8 from J, leaving 14 bases between them. From germline, CDR1 is MDHEN and CDR2 SYDVKM. The CDR3 covers 13 residues. Filled out from reference TRBV28 and TRBJ2-5, the complete variable domain reads DVKVTQSSRYLVKRTGEKVFLECVQDMDHENMFWYRQDPGLGLRLIYFSYDVKMKEKGDIPEGYSVSREKKERFSLILESASTNQTSMYLCASSSPPGPTQYFGPGTRLLVL.

V is TRBV18 and J is TRBJ1-2; D may be TRBD1 (5 bases). V lost 6 bases, J lost 6 bases, and 20 bases lay in between. CDR3 size: 15 residues. The germline V gene encodes CDR1 KGHSH and CDR2 LQKENI. The CDR3 DNA sequence: TGTGCCAGCTCCCAGAGCGGGGGGGGGAGACATGGCTACACCTTC. Encoded protein: CASSQSGGGRHGYTF.

This clone came up once. This chain joins TRBV18 and TRBJ1-4; a possible D gene is TRBD1 (5 bases). The CDR3 sequence is 15 residues long. Per the germline V gene, CDR1 is KGHSH and CDR2 is LQKENI. V lost 4 bases and J 7 bases, leaving 16 bases between the germline ends. CDR3 sequence: CASSHNSPGREKLFF. CDR3 coding DNA: TGTGCCAGCTCACACAACTCCCCGGGGCGTGAAAAACTGTTTTTT. Complete variable domain (other parts from reference TRBV18 and TRBJ1-4): NAGVMQNPRHLVRRRGQEARLRCSPMKGHSHVYWYRQLPEEGLKFMVYLQKENIIDESGMPKERFSAEFPKEGPSILRIQQVVRGDSAAYFCASSHNSPGREKLFFGSGTQLSVL.

This chain links TRBV9 with TRBJ1-4, with 11 bases identical to TRBD1. Germline V gene data show CDR1 as SGDLS and CDR2 as YYNGEE. The CDR3 extends over 15 amino acids. V lost 3 bases to trimming and J lost 8 bases; unmatched junction nucleotides: 6. DNA for the CDR3: TGTGCCAGCAGCGGAGGACAGGGGGCTCGGGAAAAACTGTTTTTT. It codes for CASSGGQGAREKLFF.

V and J are TRBV27 and TRBJ2-1; TRBD2 might be the D (7 bases). There are 15 residues in the CDR3. V was cut by 0 bases and J by 4 bases, with 10 bases left in between. Germline-derived CDR1 and CDR2 are MNHEY and SMNVEV (reference sequence). Here the CDR3 reads CASSLSGGHYNEQFF. In DNA form, the CDR3 reads TGTGCCAGCAGTTTATCCGGGGGGCATTACAATGAGCAGTTCTTC.

This chain connects TRBV2 to TRBJ2-1; TRBD2 might be the D (6 bases). The CDR3 runs 14 residues. Deletions cut 4 bases from V and 4 bases from J, with 11 bases between. Germline values: CDR1 SNHLY, CDR2 FYNNEI. The CDR3 sequence is CASSAEGRYNEQFF. The CDR3 DNA reads as TGTGCCAGCAGTGCGGAGGGGAGGTACAATGAGCAGTTCTTC. The complete variable domain, with remaining parts taken from reference TRBV2 and TRBJ2-1, reads EPEVTQTPSHQVTQMGQEVILRCVPISNHLYFYWYRQILGQKVEFLVSFYNNEISEKSEIFDDQFSVERPDGSNFTLKIRSTKLEDSAMYFCASSAEGRYNEQFFGPGTRLTVL.

This rearrangement joins TRBV27 to TRBJ2-7; 8 bases match TRBD2. V was clipped by 5 bases and J by 0 bases; unmatched bases: 6. There are 15 residues in the CDR3. CDR1 and CDR2 (germline): MNHEY, SMNVEV (reference sequence). DNA of the CDR3: TGTGCCAGCAGTAACGTACTAGCGGCCTCCTACGAGCAGTACTTC. It encodes CASSNVLAASYEQYF.